This T cell receptor beta chain was obtained from a study of T cells after yellow fever vaccination. On the study more broadly: Preparation of the low-cell-number fractions used SMART-Seq v4 Ultra Low Input.

Template switching with 5'RACE generated the TCR cDNA and added a universal primer site and UMIs. Each CDR3 protein gets one entry after TCRdb re-called the 5' RACE reads with MiXCR. The sample includes 300,000 to 350,000 distinct CDR3 sequences, approximately 4% seen only once; the top ten take approximately 19%. V was cut by 8 bases and J by 3 bases, with 11 bases left in between. The CDR3 is made up of 12 amino acids. Germline values: CDR1 MNHNS, CDR2 SASEGT. This clonotype showed up many times. The receptor was derived from a man aged 18 to 30 who received the YFV17D yellow fever vaccine. The sequences come from PBMCs, collected 15 days after the yellow fever booster vaccination. The chain uses TRBV6-1 and TRBJ2-7; no firm D call. CDR3: CASGRWGYEQYF. CDR3 DNA: TGTGCCAGCGGGCGGTGGGGCTACGAGCAGTACTTC.